The 14 T cell receptor beta chains below were found in one sample sequenced in a study of blood T cells in healthy people across ages. Next came a second PCR, run for roughly 6 to 11 cycles, which used a sample-barcoded 5' primer along with a J-beta primer mix. A single record per CDR3 protein comes from TCRdb applying MiXCR to the 5' RACE reads. Of 650,000 to 800,000 distinct CDR3 sequences listed, 40% to 50% were seen once; the top ten hold approximately 19%. The sequenced sample was blood. These receptor sequences come from a man aged 55 to 70 in good health.

The V gene is TRBV9, the J gene TRBJ2-1; D may be TRBD1 (6 bases). Near its end, the DNA agrees better with TRBJ2-7, so the J call may be wrong. From germline, CDR1 is SGDLS and CDR2 YYNGEE. This CDR3 is built from 13 residues. CDR3 residues: CASSLTGMNEQYF. The CDR3 DNA reads TGTGCCAGCAGCCTGACAGGAATGAACGAGCAGTACTTC.

The rearrangement links TRBV7-9 to TRBJ1-2; D unclear. CDR1 SEHNR and CDR2 FQNEAQ come from the germline V gene (reference sequence). CDR3 length: 12 amino acids. The ends were cut back, 4 bases at V and 6 bases at J, with 9 bases in the middle. In DNA form, the CDR3 reads TGTGCCAGCAGCTCGAACGGGGATGGCTACACCTTC. As protein: CASSSNGDGYTF.

This rearrangement joins TRBV2 to TRBJ2-7; possible D gene TRBD1, 6 bases. From germline, CDR1 is SNHLY and CDR2 FYNNEI. V was cut by 6 bases and J by 4 bases, with 10 bases left in between. There are 12 residues in the CDR3. The CDR3 DNA reads TGTGCCAGCAGGGACAGATGGTACGAGCAGTACTTC. It encodes CASRDRWYEQYF.

The V and J genes are TRBV29-1 and TRBJ1-5, with TRBD1 matching over 7 bases. The CDR3 is 14 residues long. V shed 4 bases and J 3 bases; nucleotides not matched to a gene: 6. CDR1 is SQVTM and CDR2 is ANQGSEA in the germline V gene. As DNA, the CDR3 is TGCAGCGTTGCAGGGGGTGGAACCAATCAGCCCCAGCATTTT. It yields the protein CSVAGGGTNQPQHF.

The rearrangement links TRBV7-9 to TRBJ2-5; D remains ambiguous. The length of the CDR3 is 14 residues. Per germline, CDR1 SEHNR and CDR2 FQNEAQ (reference sequence). Trimming cost V 5 bases and J 5 bases, with 15 bases left between them. CDR3 protein: CASSPRIQWETQYF. For the CDR3, the DNA is TGTGCCAGCAGCCCTCGGATACAGTGGGAGACCCAGTACTTC.

This clonotype turned up a few times. The rearrangement uses TRBV4-3 and TRBJ2-5, with TRBD2 as a possible D gene (5 bases). The DNA end favors TRBJ2-7, so the J call may be wrong. The CDR3 spans 15 residues. The germline gives CDR1 LGHNA, CDR2 YSLEER. CDR3 loop: CASSQDGGVPYEQYF. The DNA of the CDR3 is TGCGCCAGCAGCCAAGATGGAGGAGTTCCTTACGAGCAGTACTTC.

The chain uses TRBV30 and TRBJ1-5, with D unclear. Germline values: CDR1 GTSNPN, CDR2 SVGIG (reference sequence). V lost 0 bases, J lost 3 bases, and 6 bases lay in between. This CDR3 is built from 13 residues. CDR3 loop: CAWSVRSNQPQHF. In DNA form, the CDR3 reads TGTGCCTGGAGTGTTCGGTCCAATCAGCCCCAGCATTTT.

The chain combines TRBV6-2 or TRBV6-3 with TRBJ2-3; no definite D call. Germline CDR1 reads MNHEY; CDR2 reads SVGEGT. This CDR3 is 16 amino acids long. Trimming cost V 6 bases and J 0 bases, with 16 bases left between them. The CDR3, as DNA: TGTGCCAGCAGAATCGGCGCCGGTTCTAGCACAGATACGCAGTATTTT. Translating gives CASRIGAGSSTDTQYF.

This clonotype was recorded a few times. The V and J genes are TRBV6-4 and TRBJ1-2; D unresolved. Germline CDR1 MRHNA, CDR2 SNTAGT. The V end was cut by 2 bases, the J end by 1 base, with 5 bases between. This CDR3 has 13 amino acids. CDR3 coding DNA: TGTGCCAGCAGTGACGGAGATAACTATGGCTACACCTTC. It codes for CASSDGDNYGYTF.

This clonotype turned up a few times. CDR3 amino acids: CASSQVAGQTVCTF. The CDR3 nucleotides read TGTGCCAGCAGCCAAGTCGCGGGACAGACGGTCTGCACCTTC. The chain links TRBV3-1 to TRBJ1-2; 7 bases are a match to TRBD1. The CDR3 length is 14 residues. V lost 1 base to trimming and J lost 13 bases; unmatched junction nucleotides: 12. Per germline, CDR1 LGHDT and CDR2 YNNKEL (reference sequence).

V usage is TRBV12-3 or TRBV12-4 and J usage is TRBJ1-1; D may be TRBD1 (5 bases). The CDR3 spans 15 residues. Trimming took 3 bases from V and 6 from J, leaving 17 bases between them. This chain's CDR3 is CASSFHRGRRSEAFF. The DNA of the CDR3 is TGTGCCAGCAGTTTCCATAGGGGTAGAAGATCTGAAGCTTTCTTT.

The rearrangement joins TRBV6-2 or TRBV6-3 to TRBJ2-7; D remains ambiguous. This CDR3 is 15 amino acids long. The V gene lost 0 bases and the J gene lost 6 bases, with 15 bases spanning the gap. In germline, CDR1 is MNHEY, CDR2 SVGEGT. Here the CDR3 DNA reads TGTGCCAGCAGTTACTCTATATCTGCTATGGCCGAGCAGTACTTC. This codes for CASSYSISAMAEQYF.

Remarks on this clonotype: This sequence may be a read error, since a much larger clone differs from it by one base. The chain combines TRBV5-1 with TRBJ2-7; 11 bases are a match to TRBD2. The V gene's germline CDR1 is SGHRS and CDR2 YFSETQ. CDR3 length equals 15 residues. The trim removed 2 bases at V and 3 bases at J, leaving 4 bases unmatched. CDR3 protein: CASSFPTSGDYEQYF. CDR3 coding DNA: TGCGCCAGCAGCTTCCCGACTAGCGGGGACTACGAGCAGTACTTC.

This clonotype was detected a few times. The rearrangement uses TRBV7-2 and TRBJ1-6; 11 bases match TRBD1. Germline V gene lookup returns CDR1 SGHTA and CDR2 FQGNSA. V gave up 8 bases and J gave up 5 bases; unmatched junction bases: 5. This CDR3 region has 15 residues. CDR3 protein: CASGTGGVNNSPLHF. CDR3 nucleotide sequence: TGTGCCAGCGGGACAGGGGGTGTCAATAATTCACCCCTCCACTTT.